This T cell receptor beta chain was profiled in a study of cytomegalovirus exposure and HLA in healthy donors (dated 2017 in TCRdb). For context, the study as a whole: An earlier analysis of about 530 of the donors reported roughly 300 Gb of sequence data and 95 million to 140 million unique TCR beta sequences obtained from 180 million or so T cells. The number of typed donors differed by locus: about 620-630 for A, B, C, DRB1 and DQB1; 500 to 550 for DQA1; around 580 for DPA1; and around 490 for DPB1. A later analysis re-examined previously published TCR beta repertoires from several hundred donors and added high-resolution HLA genotyping to investigate patterns of TCR occurrence. The T cell repertoires of 666 subjects were profiled by immunosequencing and related to cytomegalovirus serostatus. Among the approximately 420 genotyped donors, about 85% belonged to the genetic ancestry cluster associated with self-reported Caucasian donors. Class I and class II HLA loci were covered by the typing at four-digit resolution. A separate validation cohort of about 110 different subjects was used in addition to the approximately 610-subject first cohort. Among some 410 genotyped donors of the cohort, an average of around 240,000 unique TCR beta nucleotide sequences were sequenced per donor, roughly a sixth of them non-productive. To predict cytomegalovirus infection status, the study brought together high-throughput TCR immunosequencing, statistical association of individual TCRs with disease status, and machine learning. An early release covering just under 650 HLA-typed donors comprised about 300 gigabases of sequencing data and around 85 million unique TCR sequences. All discovery cohort repertoires had been generated using a single sequencing platform. The study aimed to test whether signatures of past pathogen exposure could be identified by cataloging public T cell receptors. Roughly five DR-DQ haplotypes were handled as single units for association and clustering because linkage in the cohort was strong. Donor age, sex, ethnicity and CMV serostatus were compiled together with the repertoire data. In a later genetic analysis, genome-wide SNP genotypes for about three fifths of the 666 donors were used, and that subset was treated as a discovery cohort. Rather than using new phenotypic data, the later analysis identified candidate immune exposures from TCR beta sequences and from how often those sequences occurred across donors. To decide whether each TCR beta V gene segment behaved as functional or pseudogenic, an earlier analysis of approximately 600 of the donors relied on high-throughput TCR beta sequencing. Summary of the overall study and its limitations: V-gene and J-gene trimming of TCR beta chains was associated with a missense DCLRE1C variant in a later genetic analysis, and the association was replicated in an independent cohort. A cluster of highly shared sequence variants was judged likely to be a technical artifact of the sequencing pipeline. In a later analysis, several top co-occurrence clusters were reported to appear linked to parvovirus B19, influenza, CMV and Epstein-Barr virus. In a later analysis, HLA-associated TCR beta chains showed more clonal expansion and lower generation probabilities than non-associated chains that were equally common. Because some donors lacked HLA typing at each locus, the association tests relied only on the typed subset. The 87-base-pair reads could not distinguish some IMGT-functional V segments, including TRBV6-2 and TRBV6-3, so those segments were excluded. Because counts were too low, 15 or so rarely observed V segments, including chromosome 9 orphons, were excluded from the earlier analysis of about 500 of the donors. Most TCR sequences were seen in very few donors, while some public TCRs were found in many individuals. The study listed 150 to 200 TCR beta chains as associated with cytomegalovirus. The presence/absence analyses assumed that sequencing depth was roughly uniform across donors, and that assumption may not be true. The classifier was reported to diagnose cytomegalovirus status with high specificity and sensitivity in both the original and validation cohorts. According to the authors, the approach could potentially be generalized to other disease states and immunological phenotypes. In a later analysis, TCR association rates were found to vary across HLA loci, with the most associated TCRs seen for DRB1 alleles and the fewest for HLA-C alleles. A further reported finding was that TCR beta sequences accurately predicted the HLA-A and HLA-B alleles for most subjects in the first cohort. Linkage disequilibrium might explain the correlated functional status among segregating V segments, but an unknown experimental factor could not be ruled out. A few of the identified cytomegalovirus-associated TCR beta chains were confirmed in vitro to be specific for cytomegalovirus antigens. An earlier analysis of 587 of the donors showed that most TCR beta V segments appeared in productive rearrangements either about 87% or about 30% of the time, which broadly matched IMGT annotations. For the cohort, immune exposure information was limited to CMV serostatus. A later genetic analysis reported fewer N-insertions in productive TCRs among donors in an Asian-associated ancestry cluster than the roughly 700-donor mean. Assigning TCR associations to individual alleles was difficult when HLA alleles, especially DR and DQ, strongly co-occurred. A later analysis found that most CMV-associated TCR beta chains appeared HLA-restricted, with HLA associations seemingly driven largely by CMV exposure. At a false discovery rate of 0.05, a later analysis linked fewer than 20,000 TCR beta sequences to specific HLA alleles. In this cohort, only TCR beta chains were sequenced, and detectable features were limited by the absence of alpha or paired-chain data.

V is shortened by 4 bases, J by 4 bases, and the region joining them spans 23 bases. From its cysteine to its phenylalanine, the CDR3 spans 17 amino acids. The DNA shown is the 51-base CDR3, in frame from base 1. CDR1 and CDR2 were assigned from the germline V gene as SGDLS and YYNGEE. To note about this clone: The antigen it recognizes is unknown. The record has no base qualities; no much larger clone is one base away.

The cohort consisted of 600 to 750 healthy bone marrow donors. All cohort members were sampled while nominally healthy, although unrecorded immune exposures were likely present. The donor tested CMV seronegative, placing the donor among the approximately 360 seronegative members of the cohort. Each donor provided a peripheral blood sample, and peripheral blood mononuclear cells were used for TCR beta sequencing. Genomic DNA extraction from the blood cell samples was performed with the Qiagen DNeasy Blood Extraction Kit. Library preparation employed the immunoSEQ multiplex PCR assay. For the multiplex PCR, a mixture combining 60 forward primers for TCR Vbeta segments and 13 reverse primers for TCR Jbeta segments was used. The CDR3 region of rearranged TCR beta genes was amplified from genomic DNA by a multiplex PCR assay. Amplified TCR beta libraries were sequenced as 87-base-pair reads on the Illumina HiSeq System. On the study's bioinformatics: In a later analysis, 80 million or so unique TCR beta chains were counted across the approximately 640 repertoires, and about 9.9 million of these chains were shared by at least two donors. Raw reads were error-corrected and collapsed into unique sequences with a nearest-neighbor algorithm that merged closely related sequences to remove PCR and sequencing errors. CDR3 sequences were aligned to IMGT reference sequences to assign V, D and J gene segments. For a sequence to be retained, at least a six-nucleotide match to both a V gene segment and a J gene segment was required. Rearrangements were classified as productive when the CDR3 lacked stop codons and remained in frame with V and J, and all other rearrangements were classified as non-productive. CDR3 was defined according to IMGT convention as the region running from the second conserved V-encoded cysteine to the conserved J-encoded phenylalanine. In an earlier analysis of more than 550 of the donors, sequences lacking an unambiguous match to a single V gene segment were excluded. An earlier analysis of several hundred of the donors classified V segments as functional when productive rearrangements were above 56.7% and as segregating when the standard deviation between donors was above 5%. A statistical classification framework was built to diagnose cytomegalovirus status from the catalog of TCR beta chain sequences. In a later analysis, TCR nucleotide sequences were compared against IMGT/GENE-DB human TR gene sequences so that V and J genes could be assigned. The TCRdist pipeline was used in a later analysis to assign CDR3 sequences and most-parsimonious VDJ recombination scenarios. In a later analysis, every TCR beta chain was defined by the combination of its CDR3 amino acid sequence and its V-gene family, and reads without a unique V-gene family were dropped. As a way to deal with suspected cross-contamination and a sequencing artifact, a later analysis dropped hundreds of nucleotide sequences that were highly shared and had low generation probability. In a later analysis, a clonal expansion index was calculated for each public chain from normalized within-repertoire ranks of inferred template counts. Generation probabilities in a later analysis came from a VDJ recombination model fitted to out-of-frame rearrangements, and those results were checked against IGoR. Hypergeometric tests were used in a later analysis to score TCR-TCR, TCR-HLA and TCR-CMV co-occurrence, with a repertoire-size bias correction applied to the TCR pairs. False discovery rates were estimated in a later analysis by permuting HLA or CMV assignments 20 times. In a later analysis, co-occurring TCRs were grouped using DBSCAN, and TCRdist sequence similarity was added for clustering within HLA-allele-positive subsets. Co-occurrence clustering excluded repertoires with fewer than 30,000 or more than 120,000 public chains, plus five with anomalous nucleotide sharing. TCRdb re-hosts the immuneACCESS table, in-frame sequences only. Its copies lack some clones; in the studies checked, an unresolved V gene accounts for under half of them, and the cause for the rest is not known. V, J and clone size were drawn from that table, and D and trimming were deduced from the DNA. This sample holds about 83,000 clones; 65% to 80% were observed only once. Around 3.9% of the sample belongs to the ten largest clones.

The chain was built from TRBV9 and TRBJ1-2; TRBD1 could be the D gene, as 6 bases match. The material sequenced was PBMCs. The sequence was collected from a man in his 60s in good health and CMV-seronegative. The nucleotide sequence reads TGTGCCAGCAGCTCGGGCCCTCGGAGGAACAGGGTCTATGGCTACACCTTC. This translates into CASSSGPRRNRVYGYTF.